The sequence of this T cell receptor (beta chain) was determined in a study of blood T cell repertoires in COVID-19. Background on the study: T cells, B-cell-depleted T cells, or PBMCs provided the cDNA or gDNA that served as material.

Profiled with immunoSEQ multiplex PCR; TCRdb holds only in-frame clones, not every one. Altogether 200,000 to 250,000 clones are present, approximately 85% being singletons, with the ten largest covering approximately 5.2%. CDR1 and CDR2 (germline): KGHDR, SFDVKD. The CDR3 totals 13 residues. V was pared by 2 bases and J by 5 bases, with 8 bases between. The specimen sequenced was peripheral blood. This receptor was identified in a woman aged 70-85 years with COVID-19, enrolled during active disease. The chain is built from TRBV24-1 and TRBJ2-5, with a tentative D call TRBD2 (6 bases). For the CDR3, the DNA is TGTGCCACCAGTGATTCTGGGAGGGAGACCCAGTACTTC. This codes for CATSDSGRETQYF.